This passage covers 11 T cell receptor beta chains from one sample sequenced in a study of vaccination effects on CD4 cells after COVID-19. No antigen is known for these receptors. Sequencing used immunoSEQ multiplex PCR; TCRdb keeps in-frame clones, though not all of them. The sample lists 37,000 or so clones, about two thirds seen once, with roughly 8% in the top ten. Following culture for about ten days, CD4+ T cells were isolated. Each participant was administered two doses of either the BNT162b2 or the mRNA-1273 vaccine. Sequencing used CD4+ T cells from PBMCs cultured without peptide, obtained after COVID-19 vaccination. These receptors were obtained from a human donor who received a COVID-19 vaccine.

The rearrangement uses TRBV5-1 and TRBJ2-3; maybe TRBD2 (7 bases). Germline V lookup: CDR1 SGHRS, CDR2 YFSETQ. Trimming took 0 bases from V and 8 from J, leaving 13 bases between them. This CDR3 is built from 14 residues. The CDR3 sequence is CASSLGGGQGTQYF. The CDR3 region has the DNA TGCGCCAGCAGCTTGGGGGGGGGCCAGGGTACGCAGTATTTT.

A few counts support this clone. The CDR3: CASSPGGTGAYEQYF. CDR3 coding DNA: TGCGCCAGCAGCCCTGGGGGGACAGGGGCCTACGAGCAGTACTTC. The chain employs TRBV5-1 and TRBJ2-7; 10 positions match TRBD1. This CDR3 is 15 amino acids long. Germline CDR1 is SGHRS and CDR2 is YFSETQ. J lost 2 bases, V lost 4 bases, and 6 bases had no gene match.

The chain recombines TRBV6-5 with TRBJ2-5; perhaps TRBD1 as D (6 bases). CDR1 and CDR2 (germline): MNHEY, SVGAGI. V lost 7 bases to trimming and J lost 1 base, with 16 bases between them. The CDR3 loop spans 15 amino acids. CDR3 nucleotides: TGTGCCAGCAAGACGATACAGGGTCCCCAAGAGACCCAGTACTTC. This codes for CASKTIQGPQETQYF.

The V call is TRBV6-5, the J call TRBJ1-2; TRBD1 matches at 9 bases. Germline loops: CDR1 MNHEY, CDR2 SVGAGI. Trimming cost V 6 bases and J 4 bases; bases outside gene matches: 3. The CDR3 runs to 13 residues. The CDR3: CASRKTGGYGYTF. The CDR3 nucleotides read TGTGCCAGCAGGAAGACAGGGGGCTATGGCTACACCTTC.

The rearrangement uses TRBV19 and TRBJ2-3; 8 nucleotides line up with TRBD1. The V segment lost 1 base and the J segment 6 bases; nucleotides outside the gene matches: 3. Germline values: CDR1 LNHDA, CDR2 SQIVND (reference sequence). The CDR3 extends over 14 amino acids. DNA of the CDR3: TGTGCCAGTAGTATAGGGACAGGGAGCGATACGCAGTATTTT. This encodes CASSIGTGSDTQYF. The variable domain in full, with the rest retrieved from reference TRBV19 and TRBJ2-3, is DGGITQSPKYLFRKEGQNVTLSCEQNLNHDAMYWYRQDPGQGLRLIYYSQIVNDFQKGDIAEGYSVSREKKESFPLTVTSAQKNPTAFYLCASSIGTGSDTQYFGPGTRLTVL.

V is TRBV6-5 and J is TRBJ2-7, with unresolved D. The V gene's germline CDR1 is MNHEY and CDR2 SVGAGI. CDR3 length: 13 residues. Trimming shortened V by 7 bases and J by 2 bases, and 12 bases separated the two germline ends. The CDR3 loop is CASTEGPTYEQYF. CDR3 nucleotide sequence: TGTGCCAGCACCGAAGGTCCGACCTACGAGCAGTACTTC.

The chain joins TRBV24-1 to TRBJ2-2, with D possibly matching TRBD2 (5 bases). Trimming shortened V by 5 bases and J by 5 bases, and 11 bases separated the two germline ends. There are 14 residues in the CDR3. Germline loops: CDR1 KGHDR, CDR2 SFDVKD. Here the CDR3 DNA reads TGTGCCACCAGTGGTGTTAGCGAAACCGGGGAGCTGTTTTTT. It yields the protein CATSGVSETGELFF.

The chain is built from TRBV5-1 and TRBJ2-2, with TRBD1 as a possible D gene (6 bases). V gave up 3 bases and J gave up 8 bases, with 11 bases separating them. The CDR3 sequence is 13 residues long. CDR1 is SGHRS and CDR2 is YFSETQ in the germline V gene. CDR3 sequence (DNA): TGCGCCAGCAGCTCCAGGGGCGGGGGGGAGCTGTTTTTT. Translated, it gives CASSSRGGGELFF.

This rearrangement joins TRBV12-5 to TRBJ2-5; the match to TRBD2 covers 13 bases. Trimming at V came to 7 bases and at J to 4 bases, leaving 9 bases not matched to a gene. The CDR3 is 16 residues long. In germline, CDR1 is LGHNT, CDR2 FRNRAP. Written as DNA, the CDR3 is TGTGCTAGTGTACTAGGACTAGCGGGAGTGTCAGAGACCCAGTACTTC. This encodes CASVLGLAGVSETQYF.

J is TRBJ1-2 and V is TRBV6-1; a weak D match, TRBD1 (5 bases). The V end was cut by 1 base, the J end by 6 bases, with 12 bases between. The CDR3 extends over 14 amino acids. The germline CDR1 and CDR2 sequences are MNHNS and SASEGT. The DNA for the CDR3 is TGTGCCAGCAGTGAAGTATTGAGGGGCGATGGCTACACCTTC. It is translated as CASSEVLRGDGYTF.

This chain joins TRBV19 and TRBJ2-7, with TRBD1 matching over 10 bases. Unmatched junction bases numbered 3, after V lost 5 bases and J lost 2 bases. The CDR3 totals 14 residues. The germline gives CDR1 LNHDA, CDR2 SQIVND (reference sequence). CDR3 sequence (DNA): TGTGCCAGTAGTTACGGGACAGGGGCCTACGAGCAGTACTTC. It codes for CASSYGTGAYEQYF.